Shown below are 17 T cell receptor beta chains from a single sample sequenced in a study of spatial heterogeneity in lung cancer. General study results and limits: Tumoral mutation counts were tracked by counts of expanded intratumoral alpha and beta TCRs.

TCRdb itself ran the 5' RACE reads through MiXCR, one entry per CDR3 protein. The table has approximately 500 distinct CDR3 sequences, 24% seen once. Their antigens remain unidentified. Time point: sample taken at primary tumor resection. The sequenced sample was lung tumor tissue, obtained at surgery. These receptors all come from a male donor with early-stage non-small cell lung cancer.

This clonotype was seen a handful of times. The chain has TRBV6-2 or TRBV6-3 and TRBJ2-7, with 8 bases matching TRBD1. The trim removed 6 bases at V and 0 bases at J, leaving 4 bases unmatched. The length of the CDR3 is 14 residues. The germline V gene encodes CDR1 MNHEY and CDR2 SVGEGT. The chain's CDR3 is CASRRQGNSYEQYF. The CDR3 bases are TGTGCCAGCAGGCGACAGGGGAACTCCTACGAGCAGTACTTC.

The chain has TRBV4-1 and TRBJ2-1; D is perhaps TRBD1 (6 bases). With 8 bases removed from V and 8 bases from J, the gap between germline ends came to 13 bases. There are 12 residues in the CDR3. Germline V CDR1 and CDR2: MGHRA, YSYEKL. CDR3 in DNA: TGCGCCAGCTCCGGGCAGGGGTATGAGCAGTTCTTC. This translates into CASSGQGYEQFF.

This clonotype counts as medium-sized. The chain joins TRBV28 to TRBJ1-2; tentatively, D is TRBD1 (6 bases). In germline, CDR1 is MDHEN, CDR2 SYDVKM. V was shortened by 8 bases and J by 4 bases, with 11 bases between the two germline ends. CDR3 length equals 12 residues. CDR3 sequence reads: CASATGSYGYTF. CDR3 nucleotide sequence: TGTGCCAGCGCAACAGGGAGCTATGGCTACACCTTC.

Relative to its sample, this clonotype is large. The V call is TRBV7-9, the J call TRBJ2-2; possibly TRBD2 for D (6 bases). This CDR3 is built from 19 residues. V dropped 5 bases and J dropped 0 bases, with 22 bases sitting between them. Germline V lookup: CDR1 SEHNR, CDR2 FQNEAQ (reference sequence). The CDR3 loop is CASSPGVWISGTNTGELFF. The CDR3 bases are TGTGCCAGCAGCCCGGGGGTATGGATTAGCGGAACGAACACCGGGGAGCTGTTTTTT.

The chain couples TRBV27 to TRBJ2-1; D may be TRBD1 or TRBD2 (6 bases each). Per germline, CDR1 MNHEY and CDR2 SMNVEV (reference sequence). Trimming took off 6 bases at V and 6 bases at J, with 12 bases between the two ends. The CDR3 is made up of 13 amino acids. Here the CDR3 reads CASRTGAINEQFF. CDR3 coding DNA: TGTGCCAGCAGGACGGGGGCCATCAATGAGCAGTTCTTC.

This clonotype was seen a few times. The J gene is TRBJ2-1, the V gene TRBV7-3, with 7 bases lining up with TRBD2. V lost 2 bases to trimming and J lost 4 bases; unmatched junction nucleotides: 5. The CDR3 extends over 15 amino acids. Germline loops: CDR1 SGHTA, CDR2 FQGTGA. The CDR3 DNA follows: TGTGCCAGCAGCTTAGAGCCTAGCGGATACAATGAGCAGTTCTTC. Encoded protein: CASSLEPSGYNEQFF.

This clonotype ranks as hyperexpanded. The chain combines TRBV7-3 with TRBJ2-1; TRBD2 is a possible D gene (5 bases). This CDR3 is built from 16 residues. The germline V and J ends were trimmed by 5 bases and 4 bases, with 18 bases remaining between them. The germline CDR1 and CDR2 sequences are SGHTA and FQGTGA. CDR3 protein: CASSPPSASGYNEQFF. The CDR3 DNA reads as TGTGCCAGCAGCCCCCCAAGCGCGAGCGGATACAATGAGCAGTTCTTC.

By frequency in the sample, this clonotype is large. The genes are TRBV29-1 and TRBJ2-7, with 9 bases aligning to TRBD1. Germline values: CDR1 SQVTM, CDR2 ANQGSEA. Germline trimming cut 6 bases from V and 2 bases from J; bases unmatched to any gene: 2. This CDR3 is 12 amino acids long. This CDR3 is CSVRTGAYEQYF. The CDR3 DNA is TGCAGCGTGCGGACAGGGGCCTACGAGCAGTACTTC.

Comments on this clonotype: This may stem from a read error, because a much larger clone lies one nucleotide away. The rearrangement links TRBV2 to TRBJ1-4; 10 bases are a match to TRBD1. This CDR3 is 15 amino acids long. Germline CDR1 SNHLY, CDR2 FYNNEI. The V and J ends lost 4 bases and 3 bases, in that order; junction bases with no gene match: 2. The CDR3 region is CASSGQGAANEKLFF. CDR3 coding DNA: TGTGCCAGCAGTGGACAGGGGGCGGCTAATGAAAAACTGTTTTTT.

The rearrangement uses TRBV5-5 and TRBJ1-1; D remains unclear. Germline CDR1 SGHKS, CDR2 YYEKEE (reference sequence). Trimming removed 5 bases at V and 0 bases at J, with 8 bases between. CDR3 length: 13 amino acids. This chain's CDR3 is CASRRDLNTEAFF. The CDR3 bases are TGTGCCAGCAGGCGTGATCTGAACACTGAAGCTTTCTTT.

In this sample, this clonotype is large. The V and J genes are TRBV2 and TRBJ2-5, with a possible D match to TRBD2 (6 bases). This CDR3 comprises 16 residues. V was trimmed by 4 bases and J by 0 bases, leaving 15 bases between them. Per germline, CDR1 SNHLY and CDR2 FYNNEI. The CDR3 nucleotides read TGTGCCAGCAGTGGAAGCGGGTGGGTGTACCAAGAGACCCAGTACTTC. It yields the protein CASSGSGWVYQETQYF.

This clonotype is large by share. The chain has TRBV11-3 and TRBJ2-3; D is unclear. Germline V lookup: CDR1 SGHNT, CDR2 YENEEA. V was trimmed by 7 bases and J by 5 bases, leaving 13 bases between them. The CDR3 contains 13 residues. The CDR3 is CASTPSSGDTQYF. CDR3 coding DNA: TGTGCCAGCACCCCCAGTTCGGGAGATACGCAGTATTTT.

This chain links TRBV6-1 with TRBJ2-6; D not resolved. There are 17 residues in the CDR3. Germline V gene lookup returns CDR1 MNHNS and CDR2 SASEGT. V was trimmed by 7 bases and J by 0 bases, leaving 16 bases between them. CDR3 nucleotides: TGTGCCAGCACCAAACGGGCTAGTCTCTCTGGGGCCAACGTCCTGACTTTC. Its protein is CASTKRASLSGANVLTF.

This clonotype is medium-sized. The chain uses TRBV28 and TRBJ2-5; perhaps TRBD1 as D (5 bases). The V gene lost 2 bases and the J gene lost 4 bases, with 8 bases spanning the gap. CDR3 length: 13 residues. The germline V gene encodes CDR1 MDHEN and CDR2 SYDVKM. The CDR3 loop is CASSLQGTETQYF. The CDR3 DNA sequence: TGTGCCAGCAGTTTACAGGGTACAGAGACCCAGTACTTC.

The chain is built from TRBV7-9 and TRBJ2-3; TRBD1 aligns across 8 bases. CDR1 and CDR2 from the germline V gene are SEHNR and FQNEAQ (reference sequence). The CDR3 has 19 amino acids. After removal of 5 bases from V and 3 bases from J, the junction contained 19 bases not matched to a gene. CDR3 nucleotide sequence: TGTGCCAGCAGCCGCATCTCCGGGGTGCTGACAGGGGAGACAGATACGCAGTATTTT. Its translation: CASSRISGVLTGETDTQYF.

By sample fraction, this clonotype is medium-sized. The chain joins TRBV7-2 to TRBJ2-6; 9 nucleotides line up with TRBD1. Looked up from germline, CDR1 is SGHTA and CDR2 is FQGNSA. This CDR3 has 18 residues. The V and J ends lost 5 bases and 4 bases, in that order; junction bases with no gene match: 12. The CDR3 coding sequence is TGTGCCAGCAGCCCGCGCTGGGACAGGGTAGCCGGGGCCAACGTCCTGACTTTC. Protein sequence: CASSPRWDRVAGANVLTF.

The chain is built from TRBV7-9 and TRBJ1-1; D possibly corresponds to TRBD1 (6 bases). Trimming shortened V by 5 bases and J by 1 base, and 11 bases separated the two germline ends. CDR3 length equals 14 residues. The germline gives CDR1 SEHNR, CDR2 FQNEAQ (reference sequence). CDR3 nucleotides: TGTGCCAGCAGCACCGGGACACCGAACACTGAAGCTTTCTTT. Its translation: CASSTGTPNTEAFF.